The clone carrying this T cell receptor (beta chain) has a single count. Profiled with immunoSEQ multiplex PCR; TCRdb holds only in-frame clones, not every one. Of some 100,000 clones listed, almost 90% are singletons. The data were taken from a study of blood T cell repertoires in COVID-19. About the research overall: Acute and convalescent COVID-19 samples came from the United States, Italy and Spain. Sample material is recorded as cDNA or gDNA derived from T cells, B-cell-depleted T cells, or PBMCs.

Source material: peripheral blood. This clonotype originated in a woman aged 70-85 years with acute or convalescent COVID-19.

The CDR3 nucleotides read TGTGCCAGCAGTGAACGTCTGGGGGCGAGGGAGACCCAGTACTTC. Translation gives CASSERLGARETQYF. The chain uses TRBV25-1 and TRBJ2-5; TRBD1 might be the D (6 bases). The CDR3 is 15 residues long. V dropped 2 bases and J dropped 5 bases, with 15 bases sitting between them. Looked up from germline, CDR1 is MGHDK and CDR2 is SYGVNS.